This TCR beta chain was identified in a study of beta chain features in type 1 diabetes. Germline-derived CDR1 and CDR2 are SGHNT and YYREEE (reference sequence). The CDR3 is 13 residues long. V lost 4 bases and J 4 bases, leaving 8 bases between the germline ends. In the case of this clone: Its antigen is unidentified.

Whole-study findings and limits: Shortening that was moderate but significant affected the TCRB CDR3s of Type 1 diabetes patients in all four CD4+ subsets.

Reverse transcription of all isolated RNA meant that expressed TCRB transcripts were sequenced. Assay used: immunoSEQ multiplex PCR; TCRdb lists only in-frame clones, some missing. The sample holds nearly 350,000 clones; approximately 9.7% are singletons and the top ten take roughly 0.99%. This sequence originates from a man younger than 40 with type 1 diabetes. J is TRBJ1-4 and V is TRBV5-4; perhaps TRBD1 as D (6 bases). Specimen: central memory CD4+ T cells from blood. The DNA of the CDR3 is TGTGCCAGCAGCGGGGACAATAATGAAAAACTGTTTTTT. Its translation: CASSGDNNEKLFF.